This TCR beta chain originates from a study of vaccination and CD4 T cells after COVID-19. The Oncomine TCR Beta short-read assay sequenced DNA from cultured CD4+ T cells. TCRdb called the PCR reads again in MiXCR, with one record for every CDR3 protein. This sample yields about 12,000 distinct CDR3 sequences, of which 50% to 75% are seen a single time; more than 7% belongs to the top ten. This clonotype has just a few counts. What it recognizes is unknown. The treatment is: approximately 10-day PBMC culture with coronavirus spike peptide pools or control peptides (ViraFEST assay). Sequencing was performed on CD4+ T cells from blood, cultured in vitro. The source is a human donor who had recovered from COVID-19.

In nucleotides, the CDR3 is TGCAGTGCTAGTTTGGCTGTACAAGAGACCCAGTACTTC. The encoded protein is CSASLAVQETQYF. The gene calls are TRBV20-1 and TRBJ2-5; D is undetermined. The CDR3 spans 13 residues. CDR1 DFQATT and CDR2 SNEGSKA come from the germline V gene (reference sequence). V lost 3 bases, J lost 2 bases, and 10 bases lay in between.